This T cell receptor (beta chain) was identified in a study of blood T cell repertoires in COVID-19. Study details: Both acute and convalescent COVID-19 samples were obtained from the United States, Italy and Spain.

Per the authors' pipeline: Using reference gene primer amplification, nucleated cell counts were estimated. Using immunoSEQ multiplex PCR, the repertoire was profiled, and TCRdb retains in-frame clones only, with some absent. D and trimming were read from the DNA, whereas the V and J calls and clone size are those reported in that table. The sample contains about 320,000 clones, 80% to 90% of which appear only once. All enrollees were roughly 18 to 90 years old and from some 24 US areas. Donors were grouped by their self-reported clinical history. The CDR3 is 16 residues long. CDR1 and CDR2 from the germline V gene are LGHNA and YNFKEQ. Trimming pared 0 bases from V and 7 bases from J, leaving 16 bases between. This clone was seen more than once but under ten times.

The source is a man aged 25-45 years who had recovered from COVID-19. The chain links TRBV4-2 to TRBJ2-1; tentative D call: TRBD2 (6 bases). Sample: PBMCs or T cells enriched from blood (not recorded which). Here the CDR3 DNA reads TGTGCCAGCAGCCAAGATGGGCTAGCGCCTTCAAATGAGCAGTTCTTC. This codes for CASSQDGLAPSNEQFF.